The entry that follows covers one TCR beta chain sequence. Its antigen remains unknown. Each of the CD4+ naive, central memory, regulatory and stem cell-like memory populations was sorted via CD45RO/CCR7/CD25/CD127/CD95/CD27. TCRB transcripts that were expressed got sequenced, as all of the isolated RNA had been reverse transcribed. Naive, central memory and regulatory T cell samples yielded roughly 3.5 million reads on average. Clones were sequenced by immunoSEQ multiplex PCR, and TCRdb holds only the in-frame ones, with some missing. This sample has about 470,000 clones, with 30% found just once. The data originate from a study of beta chain features in type 1 diabetes. Whole-study context: Healthy donors, compared against patients, showed similar age, gender and cell yields.

Findings of the study overall: An over-representation of cells with high TCR expression could result from cDNA sequencing.

The CDR3 is 14 residues long. Germline V gives CDR1 KGHSH, CDR2 LQKENI. The V segment lost 3 bases and the J segment 3 bases; nucleotides outside the gene matches: 4. Sequencing used naive CD4+ T cells from blood. This TCR was sampled from a man between 18 and 29 years old in good health. V usage is TRBV18 and J usage is TRBJ1-1, with 7 bases identical to TRBD1. CDR3 loop: CASSPDRTYTEAFF. The DNA for the CDR3 is TGTGCCAGCTCACCGGACAGGACGTACACTGAAGCTTTCTTT.